The 29 T cell receptor beta chains below were found in one sample sequenced in a study of shared clonotypes between healthy human individuals. CD45RO-negative, CCR7-selected cells formed the naive CD8 fraction, which excluded terminally differentiated effector memory CD45RA+ cells. Clones were sequenced by immunoSEQ multiplex PCR, and TCRdb holds only the in-frame ones, with some missing. This sample has about 1,900,000 clones, with approximately 94% found just once. Sequences were obtained from naive CD8+ T cells sorted from blood. All receptors come from a man aged 18-30 years in good health.

This clone was seen just once. The genes are TRBV5-4 and TRBJ1-2; 9 nucleotides agree with TRBD1. The ends lost 10 bases at V and 6 bases at J; junction bases unmatched: 10. CDR3 size: 13 residues. Looked up from germline, CDR1 is SGHNT and CDR2 is YYREEE (reference sequence). CDR3 DNA sequence: TGTGCCGGATCACAGGGGGCATGGGATGGCTACACCTTC. Its translation: CAGSQGAWDGYTF.

This chain joins TRBV5-1 and TRBJ1-1; unclear D gene. CDR1 is SGHRS and CDR2 is YFSETQ in the germline V gene. The CDR3 is made up of 13 amino acids. Trimming cost V 4 bases and J 6 bases, with 13 bases left between them. CDR3 sequence: CASSPDDLAEAFF. The DNA for the CDR3 is TGCGCCAGCAGCCCGGACGATTTGGCTGAAGCTTTCTTT.

The J gene is TRBJ2-3, the V gene TRBV7-9; D remains unclear. CDR1 and CDR2 from the germline V gene are SEHNR and FQNEAQ (reference sequence). Trimming shortened V by 5 bases and J by 1 base, and 10 bases separated the two germline ends. The CDR3 totals 14 residues. The CDR3 nucleotides are TGTGCCAGCAGCCCCTCTTGGGGCACAGATACGCAGTATTTT. It encodes CASSPSWGTDTQYF.

This clone was found once. V gene TRBV5-8 combines with J gene TRBJ2-7; D is uncertain. CDR3 length equals 12 residues. Per germline, CDR1 SGHTS and CDR2 YDEGEE. V dropped 0 bases and J dropped 4 bases, with 5 bases sitting between them. For the CDR3, the DNA is TGTGCCAGCAGCTTGGATCAGTACGAGCAGTACTTC. Its translation is CASSLDQYEQYF.

The chain carries TRBV11-2 and TRBJ1-1, with a tentative D call TRBD1 (6 bases). The CDR3 length is 15 residues. V was pared by 2 bases and J by 2 bases, with 12 bases between. Germline CDR1 is SGHAT and CDR2 is FQNNGV. The CDR3 region is CASSLFGGGNTEAFF. Written as DNA, the CDR3 is TGTGCCAGCAGCTTATTTGGGGGCGGTAACACTGAAGCTTTCTTT.

The chain links TRBV30 to TRBJ1-6; D is uncertain. V lost 4 bases, J lost 7 bases, and 14 bases lay in between. This CDR3 region has 14 residues. Germline CDR1 GTSNPN, CDR2 SVGIG (reference sequence). The CDR3 nucleotides are TGTGCCTGGACCCTCTGGGAGGCCAATTCACCCCTCCACTTT. It is translated as CAWTLWEANSPLHF. The full variable domain, rest sourced from reference TRBV30 and TRBJ1-6, is SQTIHQWPATLVQPVGSPLSLECTVEGTSNPNLYWYRQAAGRGLQLLFYSVGIGQISSEVPQNLSASRPQDRQFILSSKKLLLSDSGFYLCAWTLWEANSPLHFGNGTRLTVT.

Details on this clone: Since a much larger clone is just one base distant, this may be a read error. This rearrangement joins TRBV25-1 to TRBJ2-5; no clear D gene. The J call could be wrong; TRBJ2-7 is a better fit for the DNA end. The CDR3 covers 10 residues. Germline-derived CDR1 and CDR2 are MGHDK and SYGVNS. The CDR3, as DNA: TGTGCCAGCAGTGACCACGAGCAGTACTTC. Translated, it gives CASSDHEQYF.

The chain is built from TRBV6-1 and TRBJ1-2; D is perhaps TRBD1 (6 bases). The germline V gene has CDR1 MNHNS and CDR2 SASEGT. V lost 1 base and J 9 bases, leaving 15 bases between the germline ends. The CDR3 contains 14 residues. The CDR3 DNA reads as TGTGCCAGCAGTGAAGTAGGGGGATTGGTAAGCTACACCTTC. It encodes CASSEVGGLVSYTF.

The V gene is TRBV10-3, the J gene TRBJ2-7; D is ambiguous. V was cut by 2 bases and J by 3 bases, with 14 bases left in between. The germline V gene has CDR1 ENHRY and CDR2 SYGVKD. This CDR3 is built from 15 residues. This CDR3 reads CAISEPEVGVYEQYF. For the CDR3, the DNA is TGTGCCATCAGTGAGCCCGAAGTGGGCGTCTACGAGCAGTACTTC.

This chain links TRBV30 with TRBJ2-2; D is possibly TRBD2 (5 bases). Germline values: CDR1 GTSNPN, CDR2 SVGIG (reference sequence). V was shortened by 3 bases and J by 5 bases, with 19 bases between the two germline ends. The CDR3 is 16 residues long. CDR3 in amino acids: CAWSPGVDLVTGELFF. CDR3 nucleotide sequence: TGTGCCTGGAGCCCCGGGGTGGATTTAGTAACCGGGGAGCTGTTTTTT.

V is TRBV27 and J is TRBJ2-7; 9 positions agree with TRBD1. Looked up from germline, CDR1 is MNHEY and CDR2 is SMNVEV (reference sequence). After removal of 2 bases from V and 4 bases from J, the junction contained 6 bases not matched to a gene. The CDR3 has 15 residues. CDR3 nucleotides: TGTGCCAGCAGTTTAATTGGGACAGGGAAGTACGAGCAGTACTTC. Its translation is CASSLIGTGKYEQYF.

This clone appeared a single time. V and J are TRBV4-1 and TRBJ2-7, with 7 bases that match TRBD1. The CDR3 is made up of 15 amino acids. In germline, CDR1 is MGHRA, CDR2 YSYEKL. J was trimmed by 3 bases and V by 4 bases; bases with no gene match: 9. As DNA, the CDR3 is TGCGCCAGCAGCCGAGAGACAGGGCTCGACTACGAGCAGTACTTC. Protein sequence: CASSRETGLDYEQYF.

This chain links TRBV30 with TRBJ2-1; TRBD2 agrees at 10 bases. V lost 3 bases, J lost 7 bases, and 12 bases stayed unmatched. The CDR3 covers 16 residues. In germline, CDR1 is GTSNPN, CDR2 SVGIG (reference sequence). The CDR3 region is CAWRLTLAGVWNEQFF. The CDR3 DNA is TGTGCCTGGAGGTTAACCCTAGCGGGAGTTTGGAATGAGCAGTTCTTC.

The chain joins TRBV6-1 to TRBJ2-1; D unresolved. CDR1 is MNHNS, CDR2 SASEGT, per germline. This CDR3 is 13 amino acids long. V lost 2 bases, J lost 7 bases, and 9 bases lay in between. For the CDR3, the DNA is TGTGCCAGCAGTGAACCCGTCTTTAATGAGCAGTTCTTC. Amino acid sequence: CASSEPVFNEQFF.

This sequence joins TRBV18 and TRBJ1-1; perhaps TRBD1 as D (6 bases). V was cut by 5 bases and J by 7 bases, with 23 bases left in between. The CDR3 runs to 16 residues. From germline, CDR1 is KGHSH and CDR2 LQKENI. CDR3 sequence reads: CASSNLGAGPGVEAFF. As DNA, the CDR3 is TGTGCCAGCTCAAACCTGGGGGCGGGACCTGGGGTTGAAGCTTTCTTT.

The J gene is TRBJ2-6, the V gene TRBV9; D unclear. The ends were cut back, 4 bases at V and 0 bases at J, with 8 bases in the middle. The CDR3 is 15 amino acids. Germline loops: CDR1 SGDLS, CDR2 YYNGEE. The CDR3 region has the DNA TGTGCCAGCAGCCAGATCATCTCTGGGGCCAACGTCCTGACTTTC. Amino acid sequence: CASSQIISGANVLTF.

This chain links TRBV6-5 with TRBJ1-1; D remains ambiguous. CDR1 and CDR2 from the germline V gene are MNHEY and SVGAGI. Trimming shortened V by 2 bases and J by 3 bases, and 10 bases separated the two germline ends. This CDR3 is built from 14 residues. The CDR3 sequence is CASSYEDGYTEAFF. CDR3 coding DNA: TGTGCCAGCAGTTACGAGGACGGTTACACTGAAGCTTTCTTT.

V gene TRBV6-6 combines with J gene TRBJ1-5; a weak D match, TRBD1 (6 bases). Trimming cost V 5 bases and J 5 bases, with 13 bases left between them. The CDR3 length is 14 residues. The V gene's germline CDR1 is MNHNY and CDR2 SVGAGI (reference sequence). CDR3 in amino acids: CASSPRGPDQPQHF. CDR3 bases: TGTGCCAGCAGTCCGCGGGGGCCGGATCAGCCCCAGCATTTT.

J is TRBJ2-7 and V is TRBV7-9, with TRBD2 as a possible D gene (6 bases). Germline V gene lookup returns CDR1 SEHNR and CDR2 FQNEAQ (reference sequence). This CDR3 has 15 residues. With 3 bases removed from V and 2 bases from J, the gap between germline ends came to 14 bases. The CDR3 spells CASSFLAEGTYEQYF. The CDR3 DNA is TGTGCCAGCAGCTTCTTGGCGGAGGGGACCTACGAGCAGTACTTC.

A single count supports this clone. DNA for the CDR3: TGCGCCAGCAGCCAAGAGGGGGCAGGGCGCAATGAGCAGTTCTTC. Its translation: CASSQEGAGRNEQFF. J is TRBJ2-1 and V is TRBV4-1; perhaps TRBD1 as D (6 bases). This CDR3 is 15 amino acids long. Looked up from germline, CDR1 is MGHRA and CDR2 is YSYEKL. The V and J ends lost 0 bases and 6 bases respectively, with 12 bases between them.

The chain couples TRBV27 to TRBJ2-7, with D possibly called TRBD1 or TRBD2 (5 bases each). The V end was cut by 4 bases, the J end by 6 bases, with 13 bases between. Germline lookup yields CDR1 MNHEY and CDR2 SMNVEV (reference sequence). The CDR3 covers 13 residues. Here the CDR3 reads CASSYGGTGEQYF. For the CDR3, the DNA is TGTGCCAGCAGTTATGGGGGTACAGGCGAGCAGTACTTC.

The chain has TRBV6-6 and TRBJ1-5; D ambiguous. The CDR3 runs 16 residues. The germline V gene has CDR1 MNHNY and CDR2 SVGAGI (reference sequence). V lost 6 bases, J lost 0 bases, and 15 bases lay in between. For the CDR3, the DNA is TGTGCCAGCAGCTCGGTAACAGATGATAGCAATCAGCCCCAGCATTTT. Translation: CASSSVTDDSNQPQHF.

The chain combines TRBV25-1 with TRBJ1-1; D gene uncertain. The CDR3 spans 13 residues. Trimming removed 3 bases from V and 5 bases from J, with 10 bases in between. Germline values: CDR1 MGHDK, CDR2 SYGVNS. CDR3 nucleotide sequence: TGTGCCAGCAGTGAGGACTGGAGGACTGAAGCTTTCTTT. Encoded protein: CASSEDWRTEAFF.

The J gene is TRBJ1-4, the V gene TRBV27, with 11 bases identical to TRBD1. Looked up from germline, CDR1 is MNHEY and CDR2 is SMNVEV (reference sequence). J gave up 6 bases and V 0 bases, and 6 bases lay outside the gene matches. The CDR3 sequence is 17 residues long. As DNA, the CDR3 is TGTGCCAGCAGTTTATCAGGGACAGGGGGGGAAGATGAAAAACTGTTTTTT. This translates into CASSLSGTGGEDEKLFF.

The chain has TRBV7-9 and TRBJ1-1, with a weak D call TRBD1 (5 bases). The ends were cut back, 5 bases at V and 3 bases at J, with 16 bases in the middle. CDR1 is SEHNR, CDR2 FQNEAQ, per germline (reference sequence). This CDR3 spans 15 amino acids. CDR3 bases: TGTGCCAGCAGCCCCCTAGCTGCAGGGTACACTGAAGCTTTCTTT. Its translation: CASSPLAAGYTEAFF.

The chain carries TRBV9 and TRBJ2-7; D gene uncertain. Per germline, CDR1 SGDLS and CDR2 YYNGEE. This CDR3 has 13 amino acids. Trimming took 0 bases from V and 7 from J, leaving 11 bases between them. CDR3 DNA sequence: TGTGCCAGCAGCGTAGATAGCTGGGGAGAGCAGTACTTC. It yields the protein CASSVDSWGEQYF.

The V gene is TRBV19, the J gene TRBJ1-2; 9 bases are shared with TRBD1. Germline CDR1 and CDR2: LNHDA and SQIVND (reference sequence). V was pared by 4 bases and J by 6 bases, with 6 bases of the junction left unmatched. This CDR3 has 14 residues. CDR3 protein: CASSTQDRGNGYTF. The DNA of the CDR3 is TGTGCCAGTAGTACCCAGGACAGGGGCAATGGCTACACCTTC.

The chain has TRBV27 and TRBJ2-7; 11 positions match TRBD2. Trimming cost V 3 bases and J 3 bases; bases outside gene matches: 4. CDR1 is MNHEY, CDR2 SMNVEV, per germline (reference sequence). This CDR3 is 15 amino acids long. The CDR3 DNA reads as TGTGCCAGCAGTTTTACTAGCGGGGGTGTCTACGAGCAGTACTTC. This sequence encodes CASSFTSGGVYEQYF.

This chain uses TRBV6-6 with TRBJ1-1; D remains unclear. This CDR3 has 11 amino acids. Germline values: CDR1 MNHNY, CDR2 SVGAGI (reference sequence). V was cut by 6 bases and J by 11 bases, with 13 bases left in between. The CDR3 spells CASRIDVEAFF. CDR3 nucleotide sequence: TGTGCCAGCAGAATTGACGTAGAGGCTTTCTTT.